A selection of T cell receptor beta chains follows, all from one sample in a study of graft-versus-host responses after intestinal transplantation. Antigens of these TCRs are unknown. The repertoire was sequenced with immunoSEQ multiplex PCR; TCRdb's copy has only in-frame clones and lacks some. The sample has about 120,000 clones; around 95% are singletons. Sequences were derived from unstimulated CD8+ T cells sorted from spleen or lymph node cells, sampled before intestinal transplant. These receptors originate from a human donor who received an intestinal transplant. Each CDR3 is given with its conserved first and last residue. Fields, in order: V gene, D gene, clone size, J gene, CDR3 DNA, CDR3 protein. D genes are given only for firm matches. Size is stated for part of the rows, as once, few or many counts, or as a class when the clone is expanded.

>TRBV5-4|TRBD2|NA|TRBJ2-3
TGTGCCAGCAGCTTGTTTGGGGGACTAGCGGGGGACACAGATACGCAGTATTTT
CASSLFGGLAGDTDTQYF
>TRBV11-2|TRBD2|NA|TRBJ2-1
TGTGCCAGCAGCTTAGAAGGGCGGGAGTCTGAGCAGTTCTTC
CASSLEGRESEQFF
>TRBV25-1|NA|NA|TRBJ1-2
TGTGCCAGCAGTGAATGGGGCAGCTTTAACTATGGCTACACCTTC
CASSEWGSFNYGYTF
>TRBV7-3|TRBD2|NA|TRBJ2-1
TGTGCCAGCAGCCCGAGGGTACTAGCGGGAGGGAGAGAGCAGTTCTTC
CASSPRVLAGGREQFF
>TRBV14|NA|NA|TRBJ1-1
TGTGCCACGGGGCTTGGGGGTGAAGCTTTCTTT
CATGLGGEAFF
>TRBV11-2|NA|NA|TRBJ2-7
TGTGCCAGCAGCTTAGTATACAGCTACGAGCAGTACTTC
CASSLVYSYEQYF
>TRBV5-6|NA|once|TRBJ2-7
TGTGCCAGCAGCCCCGGACACCGCTCCTACGAGCAGTACTTC
CASSPGHRSYEQYF
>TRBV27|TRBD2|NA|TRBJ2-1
TGTGCCAGCAGTTTCGGTCTAGCGGGTCACAATGAGCAGTTCTTC
CASSFGLAGHNEQFF
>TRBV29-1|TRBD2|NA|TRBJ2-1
TGCAGCGTGTCGGGACTAGCGGGAGGGCCTAGGGCCTACAATGAGCAGTTCTTC
CSVSGLAGGPRAYNEQFF
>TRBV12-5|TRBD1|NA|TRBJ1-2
TGTGCTAGTGGTACTGACAGGGGGCGCGGGGGCTACACCTTC
CASGTDRGRGGYTF
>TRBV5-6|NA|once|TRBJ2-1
TGTGCCAGCAGCTTGGTCTCGACTGGAGATGAGCAGTTCTTC
CASSLVSTGDEQFF
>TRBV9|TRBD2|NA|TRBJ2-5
TGTGCCAGCAGCGCGGGACTAGCGGGAGGGGAGACCCAGTACTTC
CASSAGLAGGETQYF
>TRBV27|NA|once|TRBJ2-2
TGTGCCAGCAGTTTCAGGGGTCAAAACACCGGGGAGCTGTTTTTT
CASSFRGQNTGELFF